In this sample, the clone carrying this T cell receptor (beta chain) turned up a few times. These data belong to a study of T cells in Graves' hyperthyroidism and ophthalmopathy. When ophthalmopathy did not progress within 18 months, Graves' hyperthyroidism was considered stable. Amplified TCR beta CDR3 regions derived from RNA transcripts. HTBI primers were used for first-round RT-PCR of the TCR CDR3. TCRdb used MiXCR to reprocess the multiplex PCR reads, holding one entry per CDR3 protein. Seen here are 380,000 or so distinct CDR3 sequences, around 14% observed once, and the top ten hold just under 25%. The germline CDR1 and CDR2 sequences are DFQATT and SNEGSKA (reference sequence). The CDR3 has 14 residues. V was pared by 6 bases and J by 8 bases, with 12 bases of the junction left unmatched.

The origin of this receptor is a woman in her 30s with Graves' hyperthyroidism. Sequences were obtained from blood. The V and J genes are TRBV20-1 and TRBJ1-4; 7 nucleotides line up with TRBD1. CDR3 amino acids: CSAATRGAGEKLFF. CDR3 DNA: TGCAGTGCCGCAACCAGGGGGGCGGGAGAAAAACTGTTTTTT.